Shown below are 20 T cell receptor beta chains from a single sample sequenced in a study of cytomegalovirus exposure and HLA in healthy donors. Generated by immunoSEQ multiplex PCR, the TCRdb table keeps only in-frame clones and is missing some. The data show fewer than 200,000 clones, about 90% seen once. The sample taken for sequencing was PBMCs. The origin of the receptors is a woman between 18 and 29 years old in good health and CMV-seropositive.

This chain uses TRBV7-2 with TRBJ2-4; D perhaps matches TRBD1 (7 bases). V was trimmed by 5 bases and J by 8 bases, leaving 16 bases between them. CDR3 length: 14 amino acids. Germline loops: CDR1 SGHTA, CDR2 FQGNSA. The CDR3 DNA sequence: TGTGCCAGCAGCCCGGACAGGCGGGGTGACATTCAGTACTTC. It specifies CASSPDRRGDIQYF.

With respect to this clone: Other DNA sequences in the same sample also yield this CDR3. The chain combines TRBV28 with TRBJ2-1; D uncertain. Trimming took 2 bases from V and 8 from J, leaving 4 bases between them. The length of the CDR3 is 11 residues. Germline CDR1 and CDR2: MDHEN and SYDVKM. CDR3 bases: TGTGCCAGCAGTTTAGGCCATGAGCAGTTCTTC. It encodes CASSLGHEQFF.

The chain uses TRBV5-4 and TRBJ1-1; perhaps TRBD1 as D (6 bases). Trimming removed 4 bases at V and 2 bases at J, with 15 bases between. Germline CDR1 SGHNT, CDR2 YYREEE (reference sequence). The CDR3 runs to 15 residues. The CDR3 loop is CASSPVHRDNTEAFF. The CDR3, as DNA: TGTGCCAGCAGCCCTGTTCACAGGGATAACACTGAAGCTTTCTTT. The full variable domain, in which reference TRBV5-4 and TRBJ1-1 provide the parts outside the CDR3, is ETGVTQSPTHLIKTRGQQVTLRCSSQSGHNTVSWYQQALGQGPQFIFQYYREEENGRGNFPPRFSGLQFPNYSSELNVNALELDDSALYLCASSPVHRDNTEAFFGQGTRLTVV.

V gene TRBV29-1 combines with J gene TRBJ1-1; possibly TRBD1 for D (5 bases). CDR1 and CDR2 (germline): SQVTM, ANQGSEA. This CDR3 has 18 residues. The V end lost 7 bases, the J end lost 0 bases, and 27 bases lay between the germline ends. CDR3 loop: CSATPGGRAREMNTEAFF. Here the CDR3 DNA reads TGCAGCGCGACTCCCGGGGGGAGGGCTAGGGAGATGAACACTGAAGCTTTCTTT.

The chain carries TRBV4-3 and TRBJ2-3; TRBD2 matches 11 bases. Per germline, CDR1 LGHNA and CDR2 YSLEER. CDR3 size: 16 residues. Losses at the gene ends were 4 bases for V and 5 bases for J; bases not matched to a gene: 8. The CDR3 region has the DNA TGCGCCAGCAGCCGAACGGGACTAGCGGCCAGAGATACGCAGTATTTT. Translating gives CASSRTGLAARDTQYF.

The CDR3 here is CASSPEVGSSYNSPLHF. In DNA, the CDR3 is TGTGCCAGCTCACCTGAGGTGGGGAGCTCCTATAATTCACCCCTCCACTTT. This sequence joins TRBV18 and TRBJ1-6; the D is unclear. The V end lost 3 bases, the J end lost 0 bases, and 12 bases lay between the germline ends. The length of the CDR3 is 17 residues. The V gene's germline CDR1 is KGHSH and CDR2 LQKENI.

The rearrangement links TRBV10-2 to TRBJ2-7, with D possibly matching TRBD1 (5 bases). The CDR3 contains 14 residues. Germline CDR1 reads WSHSY; CDR2 reads SAAADI. With 6 bases removed from V and 4 bases from J, the gap between germline ends came to 16 bases. DNA of the CDR3: TGCGCCAGCAGGACACAGGCTAGAGAATACGAGCAGTACTTC. Translated: CASRTQAREYEQYF.

The chain joins TRBV4-2 to TRBJ2-7; TRBD2 agrees at 13 bases. CDR1 and CDR2 from the germline V gene are LGHNA and YNFKEQ. This CDR3 comprises 17 residues. Trimming removed 1 base from V and 4 bases from J; junction bases left unmatched: 7. The CDR3 coding sequence is TGTGCCAGCAGCCAAGCTGGGACTAGCGGGAAGGGGTACGAGCAGTACTTC. This gives the protein CASSQAGTSGKGYEQYF.

The CDR3 nucleotides read TGCGCCAGCAGCGTAGGACAGCAAGAGACCCAGTACTTC. This sequence encodes CASSVGQQETQYF. The chain carries TRBV5-1 and TRBJ2-5; a weak D match, TRBD1 (6 bases). The ends were cut back, 4 bases at V and 2 bases at J, with 9 bases in the middle. There are 13 residues in the CDR3. The germline V gene encodes CDR1 SGHRS and CDR2 YFSETQ.

The chain is built from TRBV28 and TRBJ2-7; 12 bases line up with TRBD1. Germline CDR1 and CDR2: MDHEN and SYDVKM. The ends lost 6 bases at V and 9 bases at J; junction bases unmatched: 9. The length of the CDR3 is 14 residues. The CDR3 sequence: CASRGTGGSSWQYF. As DNA, the CDR3 is TGTGCCAGCAGAGGGACAGGGGGCAGTTCTTGGCAGTACTTC. The full variable domain, with the rest looked up from reference TRBV28 and TRBJ2-7, is DVKVTQSSRYLVKRTGEKVFLECVQDMDHENMFWYRQDPGLGLRLIYFSYDVKMKEKGDIPEGYSVSREKKERFSLILESASTNQTSMYLCASRGTGGSSWQYFGPGTRLTVT.

The genes are TRBV28 and TRBJ1-5; perhaps TRBD1 as D (6 bases). The ends were cut back, 6 bases at V and 0 bases at J, with 18 bases in the middle. Germline V gene data show CDR1 as MDHEN and CDR2 as SYDVKM. This CDR3 is 17 amino acids long. In DNA, the CDR3 is TGTGCCAGCAGCACCGAACAGGGTTCCTATAGCAATCAGCCCCAGCATTTT. Protein: CASSTEQGSYSNQPQHF. Full variable domain (remainder filled in from reference TRBV28 and TRBJ1-5): DVKVTQSSRYLVKRTGEKVFLECVQDMDHENMFWYRQDPGLGLRLIYFSYDVKMKEKGDIPEGYSVSREKKERFSLILESASTNQTSMYLCASSTEQGSYSNQPQHFGDGTRLSIL.

The CDR3 bases are TGTGCCAGCAGCCTTCGGACTAGCGGGAGTAGGGAGACCCAGTACTTC. It yields the protein CASSLRTSGSRETQYF. This sequence joins TRBV13 and TRBJ2-5, with 13 bases lining up with TRBD2. Germline V CDR1 and CDR2: PRHDT, FYEKMQ (reference sequence). CDR3 length: 16 amino acids. J lost 5 bases, V lost 5 bases, and 8 bases had no gene match.

The rearrangement links TRBV4-1 to TRBJ1-4; D is unclear. The CDR3 covers 15 residues. Germline assignment: CDR1 MGHRA and CDR2 YSYEKL. The V end lost 2 bases, the J end lost 0 bases, and 7 bases lay between the germline ends. For the CDR3, the DNA is TGCGCCAGCAGCCAATTTTTAACAACTAATGAAAAACTGTTTTTT. It yields the protein CASSQFLTTNEKLFF.

The V call is TRBV7-2, the J call TRBJ1-4; D is undetermined. The germline CDR1 and CDR2 sequences are SGHTA and FQGNSA. Trimming took off 1 base at V and 8 bases at J, with 14 bases between the two ends. This CDR3 has 15 residues. DNA of the CDR3: TGTGCCAGCAGCTTAGAGACCGGCGTCGGGGAAAAACTGTTTTTT. Translated: CASSLETGVGEKLFF.

The chain carries TRBV6-5 and TRBJ1-1; maybe TRBD1 (5 bases). The germline CDR1 and CDR2 sequences are MNHEY and SVGAGI. Trimming shortened V by 2 bases and J by 0 bases, and 13 bases separated the two germline ends. This CDR3 is 16 amino acids long. CDR3 DNA sequence: TGTGCCAGCAGTTACGTTTCTGGGGACTTGAACACTGAAGCTTTCTTT. Amino acid sequence: CASSYVSGDLNTEAFF.

V gene TRBV2 combines with J gene TRBJ2-3; 7 nucleotides align to TRBD1. Unmatched junction bases numbered 6, after V lost 8 bases and J lost 4 bases. In germline, CDR1 is SNHLY, CDR2 FYNNEI. The CDR3 has 13 residues. This CDR3 is CASDIGGPDTQYF. For the CDR3, the DNA is TGTGCCAGCGACATAGGGGGCCCAGATACGCAGTATTTT.

There are a few counts of this clone. The genes are TRBV10-1 and TRBJ2-7, with TRBD2 matching 8 bases. The germline V gene encodes CDR1 WNHNN and CDR2 SYGVQD (reference sequence). CDR3 length equals 15 residues. With 3 bases clipped from V and 4 bases from J, the junction kept 8 bases outside the gene matches. DNA for the CDR3: TGCGCCAGCAGTGAAAAGACTAGCGCTCCGTACGAGCAGTACTTC. Its translation: CASSEKTSAPYEQYF.

The chain couples TRBV7-9 to TRBJ2-2; D not certain. This CDR3 comprises 16 residues. The V end was cut by 5 bases, the J end by 6 bases, with 19 bases between. Germline V gene lookup returns CDR1 SEHNR and CDR2 FQNEAQ (reference sequence). The CDR3 region is CASSPHVEPRPGELFF. The CDR3 nucleotides read TGTGCCAGCAGCCCCCACGTGGAGCCGAGACCCGGGGAGCTGTTTTTT.

The chain links TRBV2 to TRBJ2-7; D might be TRBD1 (5 bases). V lost 6 bases and J 0 bases, leaving 15 bases between the germline ends. CDR1 SNHLY and CDR2 FYNNEI come from the germline V gene. The CDR3 is made up of 15 amino acids. This chain's CDR3 is CASRWQGISSYEQYF. As DNA, the CDR3 is TGTGCCAGCAGGTGGCAGGGTATTAGCTCCTACGAGCAGTACTTC.

The J gene is TRBJ2-7, the V gene TRBV7-2, with TRBD1 matching over 9 bases. V trimming: 5 bases; J trimming: 4 bases; junction bases outside the gene matches: 6. There are 14 residues in the CDR3. In germline, CDR1 is SGHTA, CDR2 FQGNSA. For the CDR3, the DNA is TGTGCCAGCAGCCTTCGGGACAGGGCGTACGAGCAGTACTTC. It encodes CASSLRDRAYEQYF.